The clone carrying this T cell receptor (beta chain) was seen a handful of times. Antigen specificity is unknown. Trimming took 5 bases from V and 0 from J, leaving 8 bases between them. Germline V gives CDR1 SGHAT, CDR2 FQNNGV. This CDR3 contains 14 residues. Amplified TCR beta CDR3 regions came from RNA transcripts. Primed by the HTBI set, a first-round RT-PCR was run on the TCR CDR3. TCRdb independently ran MiXCR on the multiplex PCR reads; one entry per CDR3 protein. The sample holds 550,000 to 800,000 distinct CDR3 sequences, approximately 15% seen once. This entry is derived from a study of T cells in Graves' hyperthyroidism and ophthalmopathy. Overall study findings and caveats: Patients with ophthalmopathy were separated from those with stable hyperthyroidism by a 13 V-J model.

J is TRBJ2-1 and V is TRBV11-2; D ambiguous. This TCR came from a man aged 50 to 60 with Graves' hyperthyroidism. The sample taken for sequencing was blood. CDR3 amino acids: CASSMSNSYNEQFF. CDR3 in DNA: TGTGCCAGCAGCATGTCTAACTCCTACAATGAGCAGTTCTTC.